Listed below are T cell receptor beta chains from one sample, sequenced in a study of memory CD4+ T cells and cytomegalovirus serostatus. Libraries were prepared by immunoSEQ multiplex PCR; TCRdb keeps only in-frame clonotypes and omits some of them. The data hold about 75,000 clones, with around 80% observed a single time. The sample consisted of memory CD4+ T cells from blood. The receptors were sampled from an adult in good health and CMV-seropositive. Both conserved end residues are part of each CDR3. A D gene is named only where the DNA matches it firmly.

>TRBV5-6|-|13
CASRSSGIDEQYF
>TRBV5-6|-|15
CASSLLALSTDTQYF
>TRBV30|-|13
CAWSVQPTTEAFF
>TRBV7-9|-|13
CASSLVGGGEQFF
>TRBV7-9|-|16
CASSPPLRLAKNIQYF
>TRBV11-2|-|15
CASSFGGTSGETQYF
>TRBV7-2|TRBD1|16
CASSPGGQGWSYGYTF
>TRBV28|-|14
CASTRGPRNTEAFF
>TRBV20-1|-|11
CSASERYEQYF
>TRBV4-1|-|17
CASSQGSTPGTLYGYTF
>TRBV5-5|-|13
CASSWTEDYGYTF
>TRBV5-1|TRBD1|13
CASRFDRGTEAFF
>TRBV6-1|-|12
CASSGDYNEQFF
>TRBV7-9|-|14
CASSLASRPETQYF
>TRBV5-1|TRBD1|15
CASSLAGTDNEKLFF
>TRBV6-6|-|13
CASSTEGSWPQHF
>TRBV7-2|-|13
CASSLDVLGGAFF
>TRBV7-8|-|11
CASSLAGVYTF
>TRBV5-1|-|14
CASSFIGNTGELFF
>TRBV9|-|17
CASSVAAGGGPGETQYF
>TRBV30|TRBD1|15
CAWSAIGQGFSPLHF
>TRBV7-6|-|14
CASSLGGTNEKLFF
>TRBV19|-|14
CASNQGGAARVYTF
>TRBV6-1|-|14
CASKYDRSGNTIYF
>TRBV7-9|-|13
CASSPTGNQPQHF
>TRBV18|-|17
CASSPESGPGNTGELFF
>TRBV11-2|-|12
CASSLSGDTQYF
>TRBV7-2|-|13
CASSLSKRETQYF
>TRBV5-1|-|15
CASSLDVGQDEKLFF
>TRBV6-1|TRBD1|16
CASSEGVRGLGQPQHF
>TRBV6-1|-|14
CASSERAAGNTIYF
>TRBV19|-|12
CASSGTESPLHF
>TRBV5-4|TRBD1|14
CASSRDRGGYGYTF
>TRBV7-2|-|16
CASSNRGGLAKNIQYF
>TRBV7-2|-|13
CASSLADWREAFF
>TRBV15|TRBD2|18
CATSRGSILLAGALKRYF
>TRBV6-5|-|16
CASSYRELGGGYGYTF
>TRBV29-1|-|13
CSVSEGSDSPLHF
>TRBV7-9|-|16
CASSLGGSTSTDTQYF
>TRBV4-2|TRBD2|17
CASSQELAGGAQETQYF
>TRBV11-1|-|14
CASSLGDGYSPLHF
>TRBV19|-|17
CASRQPSLIFSNYGYTF
>TRBV7-2|-|15
CASSLARGIGETQYF
>TRBV10-3|-|14
CAISGPSEWETQYF
>TRBV5-6|-|14
CASSALKTVEGIYF
>TRBV11-2|-|14
CASSQGGSLYEQYF
>TRBV10-3|TRBD1|14
CAISDRQGYTEAFF
>TRBV5-6|TRBD1|15
CASSPLNTGGSGYTF
>TRBV10-3|-|14
CATQYSDIYNEQFF
>TRBV5-4|TRBD1|14
CASSRDRNSYEQYF
>TRBV10-3|-|13
CAISTGAHNEQFF
>TRBV14|-|16
CASSLFGTNSGNTIYF